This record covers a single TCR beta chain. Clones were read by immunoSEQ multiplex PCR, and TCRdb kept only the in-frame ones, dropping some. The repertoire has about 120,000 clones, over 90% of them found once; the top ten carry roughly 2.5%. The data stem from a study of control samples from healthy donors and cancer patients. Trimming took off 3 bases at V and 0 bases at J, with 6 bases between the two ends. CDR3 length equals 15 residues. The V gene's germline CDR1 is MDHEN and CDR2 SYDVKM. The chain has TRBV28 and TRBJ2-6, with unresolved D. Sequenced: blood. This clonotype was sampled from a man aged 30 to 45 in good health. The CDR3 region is CASSLTNSGANVLTF. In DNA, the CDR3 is TGTGCCAGCAGTTTGACCAACTCTGGGGCCAACGTCCTGACTTTC.